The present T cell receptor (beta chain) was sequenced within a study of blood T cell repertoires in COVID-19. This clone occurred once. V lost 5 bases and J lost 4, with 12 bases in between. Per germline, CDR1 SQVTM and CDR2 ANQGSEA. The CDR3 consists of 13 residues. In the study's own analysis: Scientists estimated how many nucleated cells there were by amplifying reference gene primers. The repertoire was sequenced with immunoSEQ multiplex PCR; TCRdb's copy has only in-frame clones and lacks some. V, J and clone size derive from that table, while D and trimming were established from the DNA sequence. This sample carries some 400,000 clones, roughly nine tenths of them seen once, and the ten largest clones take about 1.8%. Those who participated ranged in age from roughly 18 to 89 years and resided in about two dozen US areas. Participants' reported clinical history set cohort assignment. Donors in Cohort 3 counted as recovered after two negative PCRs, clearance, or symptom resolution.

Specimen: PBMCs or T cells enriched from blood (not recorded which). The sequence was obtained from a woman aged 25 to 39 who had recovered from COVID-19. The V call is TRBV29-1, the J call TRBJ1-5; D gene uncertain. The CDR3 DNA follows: TGCAGCGTTATCGGCCAGCGGAATCAGCCCCAGCATTTT. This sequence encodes CSVIGQRNQPQHF.